This record looks at one T cell receptor (beta chain) sequence and its context. Antigen unknown. Primed by a sample-barcoded 5' primer and a J-beta primer mix, a second PCR proceeded for about 6 to 12 cycles. The template-switch adaptor was a 5' adaptor with 12 random nucleotides. It tagged each cDNA molecule. Each CDR3 protein gets one entry after TCRdb re-called the 5' RACE reads with MiXCR. The table shows about 1.4 million distinct CDR3 sequences, with around 55% occurring only once. These data are taken from a study of blood T cells in healthy people across ages. Study summary: About one barcoded beta molecule per two T cells came from capture by template switching.

Study conclusions and caveats: While age rose, TCR beta diversity per million T cells dropped in a roughly linear way. Comparison with aged donors showed that long-lived donors had more naive CD4+ cells and higher diversity.

The CDR3 runs 15 residues. The germline CDR1 and CDR2 sequences are WNHNN and SYGVQD (reference sequence). V was clipped by 4 bases and J by 13 bases, with 23 bases between them. The sequence derives from a man younger than 30 in good health. The chain employs TRBV10-1 and TRBJ2-4; tentative D call: TRBD1 (5 bases). What was sequenced was blood. This chain's CDR3 is CASSGSQGWDDGQYF. CDR3 sequence (DNA): TGCGCCAGCAGTGGGTCCCAGGGATGGGATGATGGGCAGTACTTC.